Presented here are 21 T cell receptor beta chains from one specimen sequenced in a study of blood T cells in healthy people across ages. For the second PCR, which ran for about 6 to 11 cycles, a sample-barcoded 5' primer and a J-beta primer mix were used. TCRdb called the 5' RACE reads again in MiXCR, with one record for every CDR3 protein. The data show 600,000 to 650,000 distinct CDR3 sequences, roughly three fifths seen once. What was sequenced was blood. The receptors originated from a man aged 60-69 years in good health.

The CDR3 nucleotides read TGCGCCAGCAGCTCCTATGGGGGTTCCTACGAGCAGTACTTC. Translation gives CASSSYGGSYEQYF. The chain employs TRBV5-1 and TRBJ2-7; D may be TRBD1 or TRBD2 (5 bases each). The CDR3 sequence is 14 residues long. CDR1 and CDR2 from the germline V gene are SGHRS and YFSETQ. V was shortened by 3 bases and J by 1 base, with 11 bases between the two germline ends.

The CDR3 DNA is TGTGCCAGCAGTTCCTCCCCGCCGGGACAGGGCTATGGCTACACCTTC. Translation: CASSSSPPGQGYGYTF. The J gene is TRBJ1-2, the V gene TRBV28; the match to TRBD1 covers 9 bases. The germline V gene has CDR1 MDHEN and CDR2 SYDVKM. The CDR3 is 16 amino acids. The trim removed 4 bases at V and 4 bases at J, leaving 10 bases unmatched.

The chain combines TRBV20-1 with TRBJ2-7; TRBD1 matches 7 bases. This CDR3 contains 14 residues. Germline V gene lookup returns CDR1 DFQATT and CDR2 SNEGSKA (reference sequence). V was clipped by 5 bases and J by 0 bases; unmatched bases: 7. CDR3 nucleotide sequence: TGCAGTGCTCCCCGGACAGGCACCTCCTACGAGCAGTACTTC. This encodes CSAPRTGTSYEQYF.

The sample holds a few counts of this clonotype. The chain uses TRBV7-2 and TRBJ2-7; 7 bases are a match to TRBD2. V gave up 5 bases and J gave up 0 bases; unmatched junction bases: 7. Germline CDR1 reads SGHTA; CDR2 reads FQGNSA. The CDR3 sequence is 15 residues long. The CDR3 sequence: CASSPQAGTSYEQYF. In nucleotides, the CDR3 is TGTGCCAGCAGCCCGCAAGCGGGAACCTCCTACGAGCAGTACTTC.

The chain couples TRBV20-1 to TRBJ2-1, with 10 bases identical to TRBD1. CDR1 DFQATT and CDR2 SNEGSKA come from the germline V gene (reference sequence). The CDR3 runs 14 residues. Unmatched junction bases numbered 8, after V lost 3 bases and J lost 9 bases. This chain's CDR3 is CSASGRTGGSEQFF. The DNA of the CDR3 is TGCAGTGCTAGTGGGCGGACAGGGGGGAGTGAGCAGTTCTTC.

This chain links TRBV9 with TRBJ2-7, with D unresolved. With the DNA end fitting TRBJ2-5 better, the J assignment may be wrong. The CDR3 loop spans 14 amino acids. Looked up from germline, CDR1 is SGDLS and CDR2 is YYNGEE. The CDR3 region has the DNA TGTGCCAGCAACCCTTCGGTGGCGACGGAGACCCAGTACTTC. As protein: CASNPSVATETQYF.

This rearrangement joins TRBV20-1 to TRBJ2-5, with TRBD2 identical over 7 bases. Germline V gene data show CDR1 as DFQATT and CDR2 as SNEGSKA (reference sequence). This CDR3 is built from 13 residues. The J segment lost 2 bases and the V segment lost 6 bases, leaving 6 bases of the junction unmatched. The CDR3 DNA follows: TGCAGTGCCCTAGCGGAGATTCAAGAGACCCAGTACTTC. Protein product: CSALAEIQETQYF.

Only a few counts were recorded for this clonotype. V usage is TRBV12-5 and J usage is TRBJ2-5, with a weak D call TRBD1 (5 bases). Per the germline V gene, CDR1 is LGHNT and CDR2 is FRNRAP. The CDR3 runs to 13 residues. V lost 4 bases and J lost 2, with 8 bases in between. For the CDR3, the DNA is TGTGCTAGTGGTTCTGGACAACAAGAGACCCAGTACTTC. Its protein is CASGSGQQETQYF.

This clonotype was observed a single time. The chain joins TRBV18 to TRBJ2-7; 8 bases map to TRBD1. Per the germline V gene, CDR1 is KGHSH and CDR2 is LQKENI. The CDR3 covers 15 residues. J gave up 1 base and V 4 bases, and 6 bases lay outside the gene matches. The CDR3 region is CASSRPGQASYEQYF. The CDR3 DNA reads as TGTGCCAGCTCACGACCGGGACAGGCATCCTACGAGCAGTACTTC.

J is TRBJ2-5 and V is TRBV5-1, with 9 bases fitting TRBD1. The CDR3 loop spans 15 amino acids. With V trimmed by 0 bases and J by 5 bases, 5 bases remained unmatched. The germline CDR1 and CDR2 sequences are SGHRS and YFSETQ. CDR3 loop: CASSLGTGATETQYF. The CDR3 DNA reads as TGCGCCAGCAGCTTGGGGACAGGGGCGACGGAGACCCAGTACTTC. Complete variable domain (other parts from reference TRBV5-1 and TRBJ2-5): KAGVTQTPRYLIKTRGQQVTLSCSPISGHRSVSWYQQTPGQGLQFLFEYFSETQRNKGNFPGRFSGRQFSNSRSEMNVSTLELGDSALYLCASSLGTGATETQYFGPGTRLLVL.

This clonotype was seen a few times. This chain uses TRBV3-1 with TRBJ2-1, with TRBD2 matching 11 bases. This CDR3 region has 15 residues. V was pared by 4 bases and J by 7 bases, with 6 bases of the junction left unmatched. Germline assignment: CDR1 LGHDT and CDR2 YNNKEL (reference sequence). CDR3 region: CASSRSGGAINEQFF. In DNA, the CDR3 is TGTGCCAGCAGCCGTAGCGGGGGGGCCATTAATGAGCAGTTCTTC.

The chain carries TRBV14 and TRBJ2-1, with 13 bases matching TRBD2. The CDR3 is 16 residues long. Germline V lookup: CDR1 SGHDN, CDR2 FVKESK. Trimming removed 6 bases from V and 3 bases from J; junction bases left unmatched: 5. The CDR3 here is CASRLGLAGNYNEQFF. The DNA of the CDR3 is TGTGCCAGCAGACTGGGACTAGCGGGGAACTACAATGAGCAGTTCTTC. Filled out from reference TRBV14 and TRBJ2-1, the complete variable domain reads EAGVTQFPSHSVIEKGQTVTLRCDPISGHDNLYWYRRVMGKEIKFLLHFVKESKQDESGMPNNRFLAERTGGTYSTLKVQPAELEDSGVYFCASRLGLAGNYNEQFFGPGTRLTVL.

V and J are TRBV29-1 and TRBJ2-3, with D perhaps matching TRBD1 (7 bases). V was trimmed by 6 bases and J by 1 base, leaving 14 bases between them. The CDR3 sequence is 14 residues long. Germline CDR1 SQVTM, CDR2 ANQGSEA. The CDR3 protein is CSVGGQLGTDTQYF. Here the CDR3 DNA reads TGCAGCGTGGGGGGACAGCTCGGCACAGATACGCAGTATTTT.

This clonotype came up once. V and J are TRBV27 and TRBJ1-2; the match to TRBD1 covers 7 bases. This CDR3 contains 17 residues. The junction had 12 bases not matched to a gene; V was cut back by 5 bases and J by 0 bases. Germline V gene sequence: CDR1 MNHEY, CDR2 SMNVEV (reference sequence). The CDR3 is CASSTTLLGGANYGYTF. For the CDR3, the DNA is TGTGCCAGCAGTACCACACTTTTAGGGGGCGCTAACTATGGCTACACCTTC.

The rearrangement uses TRBV6-1 and TRBJ2-7; no clear D. The V end was cut by 6 bases, the J end by 5 bases, with 23 bases between. CDR1 MNHNS and CDR2 SASEGT come from the germline V gene. The CDR3 loop spans 16 amino acids. CDR3 nucleotides: TGTGCCAGCAGACAAGGCCCCGTAGGAATCAGCGACGAGCAGTACTTC. Amino acids: CASRQGPVGISDEQYF.

The V call is TRBV6-5, the J call TRBJ2-2, with 7 bases identical to TRBD1. Per germline, CDR1 MNHEY and CDR2 SVGAGI. Losses at the gene ends were 6 bases for V and 5 bases for J; bases not matched to a gene: 9. CDR3 length equals 15 residues. The chain's CDR3 is CASRPPGQRTGELFF. The CDR3 DNA sequence: TGTGCCAGCAGGCCTCCGGGACAGAGAACCGGGGAGCTGTTTTTT.

This clonotype appeared many times. This sequence joins TRBV20-1 and TRBJ2-7; maybe TRBD2 (5 bases). CDR3 length equals 13 residues. Germline values: CDR1 DFQATT, CDR2 SNEGSKA (reference sequence). With 4 bases removed from V and 1 base from J, the gap between germline ends came to 11 bases. The CDR3 DNA reads as TGCAGTGCTACGAACTGGGAGTCCTACGAGCAGTACTTC. Translation: CSATNWESYEQYF.

The chain is built from TRBV4-1 and TRBJ2-4; tentative D call: TRBD1 (6 bases). From germline, CDR1 is MGHRA and CDR2 YSYEKL. This CDR3 region has 15 residues. V lost 3 bases and J 5 bases, leaving 14 bases between the germline ends. The CDR3 DNA follows: TGCGCCAGCAGCCAGGACAGAACTTCCCAAAACATTCAGTACTTC. As protein: CASSQDRTSQNIQYF.

A single count supports this clonotype. The chain recombines TRBV2 with TRBJ1-1; D is undetermined. Germline V gene lookup returns CDR1 SNHLY and CDR2 FYNNEI. The length of the CDR3 is 13 residues. Trimming left V 8 bases short and J 1 base short, with 11 bases between. CDR3 DNA: TGTGCCAGCTCCCGAGAGCAGAACACTGAAGCTTTCTTT. Its protein is CASSREQNTEAFF.

V and J are TRBV7-9 and TRBJ2-1; TRBD2 matches at 15 bases. The length of the CDR3 is 13 residues. V gave up 8 bases and J gave up 10 bases; unmatched junction bases: 3. Germline-derived CDR1 and CDR2 are SEHNR and FQNEAQ (reference sequence). The chain's CDR3 is CASGTSGGTEQFF. CDR3 sequence (DNA): TGTGCCAGCGGGACTAGCGGGGGGACGGAGCAGTTCTTC.

V usage is TRBV3-1 and J usage is TRBJ1-2; 9 nucleotides align to TRBD1. The V gene's germline CDR1 is LGHDT and CDR2 YNNKEL (reference sequence). The V gene end was trimmed by 1 base and the J gene end by 4 bases; junction bases not matched to a gene: 7. This CDR3 contains 16 residues. The CDR3 coding sequence is TGTGCCAGCAGCCAAGCCGACAGGGGGGAGAGCTATGGCTACACCTTC. This codes for CASSQADRGESYGYTF.